This T cell receptor (beta chain) was observed in a study of T cells in Graves' hyperthyroidism and ophthalmopathy. The germline V and J ends were trimmed by 2 bases and 0 bases, with 17 bases remaining between them. The CDR3 is 19 amino acids. The germline gives CDR1 LGHDT, CDR2 YNNKEL (reference sequence). Amplification yielded TCR beta CDR3 regions, with RNA transcripts as the source. Initially, a first-round RT-PCR of the TCR CDR3 employed the HTBI primer set. TCRdb used MiXCR to reprocess the multiplex PCR reads, holding one entry per CDR3 protein. The sample has around 240,000 distinct CDR3 sequences; about a sixth are singletons. General observations from the study: Onset of ophthalmopathy came a median 6.5 months after the model predicted it. Expanded thyroid clonotypes (above 0.001) were mostly also found in blood.

Notes on this clonotype: As yet, its antigen is unknown.

The rearrangement links TRBV3-1 to TRBJ1-6; D unresolved. Sample: blood. The source is a woman under 30 with Graves' ophthalmopathy. CDR3 coding DNA: TGTGCCAGCAGCCAAAGAGGCGGGAAGCCGAGCTCCTATAATTCACCCCTCCACTTT. This encodes CASSQRGGKPSSYNSPLHF.